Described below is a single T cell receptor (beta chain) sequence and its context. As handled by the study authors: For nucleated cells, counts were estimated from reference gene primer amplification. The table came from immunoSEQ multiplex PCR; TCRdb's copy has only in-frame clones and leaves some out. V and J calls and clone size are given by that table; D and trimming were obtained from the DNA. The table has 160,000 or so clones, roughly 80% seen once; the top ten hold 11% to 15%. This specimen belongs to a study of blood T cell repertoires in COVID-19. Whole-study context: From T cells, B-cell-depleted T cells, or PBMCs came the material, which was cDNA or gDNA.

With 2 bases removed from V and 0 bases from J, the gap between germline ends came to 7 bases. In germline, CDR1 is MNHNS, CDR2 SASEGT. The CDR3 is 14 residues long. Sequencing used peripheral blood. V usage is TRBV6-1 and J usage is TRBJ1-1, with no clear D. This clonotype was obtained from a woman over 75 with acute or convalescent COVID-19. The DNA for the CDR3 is TGTGCCAGCAGTGAACACGAGTTGAACACTGAAGCTTTCTTT. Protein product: CASSEHELNTEAFF.